The table lists the clone carrying this T cell receptor (beta chain) with many counts. This record comes from a study of blood T cell repertoires in COVID-19. Study as a whole: COVID-19 samples collected from the United States, Italy and Spain covered acute and convalescent phases. Sample material is recorded as cDNA or gDNA derived from T cells, B-cell-depleted T cells, or PBMCs.

Per the study methods: Amplification from reference gene primers served as the basis for estimated nucleated cell counts. Measured with immunoSEQ multiplex PCR; TCRdb has only the in-frame clones, and not every one. The DNA gave D and trimming, while V, J and clone size come from that table. This sample has 87,000 or so clones, with just over 85% found just once. The germline V gene has CDR1 LNHDA and CDR2 SQIVND (reference sequence). The CDR3 length is 16 residues. V was pared by 5 bases and J by 0 bases, with 14 bases between. The chain couples TRBV19 to TRBJ2-1; unclear D gene. Sequenced sample: peripheral blood. The clonotype originates from a woman older than 75 in a cohort sampled during active or convalescent COVID-19. As DNA, the CDR3 is TGTGCCAGTAGTCGGGTCACTTATAGCTCCTACAATGAGCAGTTCTTC. It specifies CASSRVTYSSYNEQFF.